The 24 T cell receptor beta chains below all came from one sample that was sequenced in a study of shared clonotypes between healthy human individuals. TCRdb keeps only in-frame clones here, not all; method: immunoSEQ multiplex PCR. The sample yields 530,000 or so clones, roughly 79% seen once. What was sequenced was PBMCs. The receptors stem from a woman in her thirties or forties in good health. Some clones in this sample may be carry-over from other donors' samples.

This rearrangement joins TRBV7-3 to TRBJ2-1; D remains ambiguous. The CDR3 length is 15 residues. The V gene lost 3 bases and the J gene lost 8 bases, with 17 bases spanning the gap. CDR1 is SGHTA and CDR2 is FQGTGA in the germline V gene. The DNA for the CDR3 is TGTGCCAGCAGCTTGGACCAGGCAGACGGCGATGAGCAGTTCTTC. It specifies CASSLDQADGDEQFF.

The sample holds one count of this clone. V usage is TRBV28 and J usage is TRBJ2-5; D unresolved. Germline CDR1 reads MDHEN; CDR2 reads SYDVKM. The V end lost 5 bases, the J end lost 5 bases, and 9 bases lay between the germline ends. The CDR3 totals 12 residues. The CDR3 bases are TGTGCCAGCAGTACGACGTTGGAGACCCAGTACTTC. Amino acids: CASSTTLETQYF.

This clone was found a few times. The V and J genes are TRBV19 and TRBJ2-1, with 7 bases matching TRBD2. Germline CDR1 LNHDA, CDR2 SQIVND (reference sequence). With 10 bases clipped from V and 1 base from J, the junction kept 4 bases outside the gene matches. The length of the CDR3 is 13 residues. The CDR3 nucleotides read TGTGCCACCTATAGCGGGTCCTACAATGAGCAGTTCTTC. The encoded protein is CATYSGSYNEQFF.

This clone was seen once. V usage is TRBV11-2 and J usage is TRBJ2-7, with 7 bases aligning to TRBD2. CDR1 is SGHAT and CDR2 is FQNNGV in the germline V gene. J gave up 2 bases and V 1 base, and 2 bases lay outside the gene matches. CDR3 length: 14 residues. The CDR3 region is CASSLGAGAYEQYF. Here the CDR3 DNA reads TGTGCCAGCAGCTTAGGGGCGGGGGCCTACGAGCAGTACTTC.

The V call is TRBV10-3, the J call TRBJ1-1; tentative D call: TRBD1 (5 bases). The CDR3 has 15 residues. V was trimmed by 6 bases and J by 3 bases, leaving 17 bases between them. Germline-derived CDR1 and CDR2 are ENHRY and SYGVKD. The CDR3 protein is CAIRTLTGDHTEAFF. CDR3 sequence (DNA): TGTGCCATCAGAACTCTTACAGGAGATCACACTGAAGCTTTCTTT.

The J gene is TRBJ2-1, the V gene TRBV19, with D tentatively TRBD2 (5 bases). Germline CDR1 and CDR2: LNHDA and SQIVND (reference sequence). V was clipped by 10 bases and J by 4 bases, with 14 bases between them. The CDR3 is 13 amino acids. The CDR3 loop reads CAKRQTLYNEQFF. DNA of the CDR3: TGTGCCAAGCGGCAGACCCTATACAATGAGCAGTTCTTC. The complete variable domain, with remaining parts taken from reference TRBV19 and TRBJ2-1, reads DGGITQSPKYLFRKEGQNVTLSCEQNLNHDAMYWYRQDPGQGLRLIYYSQIVNDFQKGDIAEGYSVSREKKESFPLTVTSAQKNPTAFYLCAKRQTLYNEQFFGPGTRLTVL.

The chain links TRBV18 to TRBJ2-2, with TRBD2 matching 13 bases. The CDR3 is 16 amino acids. The junction had 3 bases not matched to a gene; V was cut back by 4 bases and J by 4 bases. The germline V gene encodes CDR1 KGHSH and CDR2 LQKENI. The CDR3 nucleotides are TGTGCCAGCTCACAATGGACTAGCGGGAGCACCGGGGAGCTGTTTTTT. Translated, it gives CASSQWTSGSTGELFF.

This clone was picked up a small number of times. The chain employs TRBV18 and TRBJ2-1; D perhaps matches TRBD1 (6 bases). The germline V gene encodes CDR1 KGHSH and CDR2 LQKENI. V dropped 0 bases and J dropped 1 base, with 7 bases sitting between them. This CDR3 has 15 residues. Here the CDR3 DNA reads TGTGCCAGCTCACCACCTCAGGGGTCCTACAATGAGCAGTTCTTC. Its protein product is CASSPPQGSYNEQFF.

The gene calls are TRBV6-4 and TRBJ2-2, with D maybe TRBD1 (6 bases). Trimming cost V 0 bases and J 8 bases, with 25 bases left between them. The length of the CDR3 is 19 residues. CDR1 and CDR2 (germline): MRHNA, SNTAGT. The CDR3 DNA sequence: TGTGCCAGCAGTGACTCGACTGGGATACAGGGACCTGAGTCTGGGGAGCTGTTTTTT. This codes for CASSDSTGIQGPESGELFF.

The chain has TRBV28 and TRBJ2-1; TRBD1 might be the D (6 bases). The CDR3 is 12 amino acids. The V gene lost 6 bases and the J gene lost 10 bases, with 13 bases spanning the gap. CDR1 is MDHEN, CDR2 SYDVKM, per germline. The CDR3 sequence: CASRKGGREQFF. CDR3 in DNA: TGTGCCAGCAGAAAAGGGGGAAGGGAGCAGTTCTTC. Full variable domain (outside the CDR3, taken from reference TRBV28 and TRBJ2-1): DVKVTQSSRYLVKRTGEKVFLECVQDMDHENMFWYRQDPGLGLRLIYFSYDVKMKEKGDIPEGYSVSREKKERFSLILESASTNQTSMYLCASRKGGREQFFGPGTRLTVL.

The gene calls are TRBV12-5 and TRBJ2-5, with D perhaps TRBD2 (6 bases). Trimming took off 2 bases at V and 0 bases at J, with 13 bases between the two ends. The CDR3 is 16 residues long. CDR1 is LGHNT and CDR2 is FRNRAP in the germline V gene. CDR3 DNA: TGTGCTAGTGGTTTGCTATCCCGGACTAACCAAGAGACCCAGTACTTC. It specifies CASGLLSRTNQETQYF.

The rearrangement uses TRBV28 and TRBJ1-4; tentative D call: TRBD1 (5 bases). V shed 5 bases and J shed 8 bases, with 18 bases lying between them. Germline loops: CDR1 MDHEN, CDR2 SYDVKM. There are 15 residues in the CDR3. CDR3 in amino acids: CASSPPGRAREKLFF. The CDR3 coding sequence is TGTGCCAGCAGTCCCCCGGGACGGGCCCGCGAAAAACTGTTTTTT.

The chain recombines TRBV27 with TRBJ2-3; TRBD2 matches 9 bases. The V segment lost 2 bases and the J segment 4 bases; nucleotides outside the gene matches: 7. The CDR3 runs to 16 residues. Per germline, CDR1 MNHEY and CDR2 SMNVEV (reference sequence). The CDR3 loop is CASSLAMASGADTQYF. The DNA of the CDR3 is TGTGCCAGCAGTTTAGCTATGGCTAGCGGGGCAGATACGCAGTATTTT.

This clone was seen just once. The J gene is TRBJ2-7, the V gene TRBV27, with 9 positions matching TRBD1. CDR1 MNHEY and CDR2 SMNVEV come from the germline V gene (reference sequence). The CDR3 contains 14 residues. The V and J ends lost 5 bases and 4 bases, in that order; junction bases with no gene match: 6. The CDR3 region has the DNA TGTGCCAGCAGTCACAGACAGGGGGGTTACGAGCAGTACTTC. It codes for CASSHRQGGYEQYF.

The chain uses TRBV5-8 and TRBJ1-2; perhaps TRBD1 as D (5 bases). CDR1 is SGHTS and CDR2 is YDEGEE in the germline V gene. The CDR3 totals 12 residues. V gave up 4 bases and J gave up 8 bases, with 12 bases separating them. The CDR3 bases are TGTGCCAGCAGCCGGGACTCCTACGGCTACACCTTC. Encoded protein: CASSRDSYGYTF.

V and J are TRBV19 and TRBJ2-3; tentative D call: TRBD2 (7 bases). Trimming shortened V by 6 bases and J by 4 bases, and 17 bases separated the two germline ends. Germline V gene data show CDR1 as LNHDA and CDR2 as SQIVND (reference sequence). This CDR3 has 15 residues. The CDR3 protein is CASRMGAGESDTQYF. The CDR3 coding sequence is TGTGCCAGTAGGATGGGGGCGGGAGAATCAGATACGCAGTATTTT.

J is TRBJ2-3 and V is TRBV7-2; no clear D. CDR1 is SGHTA and CDR2 is FQGNSA in the germline V gene. Trimming shortened V by 5 bases and J by 6 bases, and 12 bases separated the two germline ends. CDR3 length: 13 amino acids. The DNA of the CDR3 is TGTGCCAGCAGCCTTGGAATCATGGATACGCAGTATTTT. It encodes CASSLGIMDTQYF. Variable domain in full (rest from reference TRBV7-2 and TRBJ2-3): GAGVSQSPSNKVTEKGKDVELRCDPISGHTALYWYRQSLGQGLEFLIYFQGNSAPDKSGLPSDRFSAERTGGSVSTLTIQRTQQEDSAVYLCASSLGIMDTQYFGPGTRLTVL.

This clone was counted once. A far larger clone is just one base off, so this is likely a read error. The rearrangement uses TRBV27 and TRBJ2-1, with a tentative D call TRBD2 (5 bases). The CDR3 extends over 14 amino acids. V lost 3 bases and J lost 7, with 13 bases in between. Germline V gene lookup returns CDR1 MNHEY and CDR2 SMNVEV (reference sequence). The chain's CDR3 is CASSLLARGNEQFF. In DNA form, the CDR3 reads TGTGCCAGCAGTTTGCTAGCCCGAGGGAATGAGCAGTTCTTC.

The rearrangement joins TRBV2 to TRBJ2-2; no reliable D call. V was pared by 3 bases and J by 0 bases, with 11 bases between. The length of the CDR3 is 16 residues. The germline V gene has CDR1 SNHLY and CDR2 FYNNEI. In DNA form, the CDR3 reads TGTGCCAGCAGTGAGCAGCGACGGGCGAACACCGGGGAGCTGTTTTTT. Protein sequence: CASSEQRRANTGELFF.

This chain links TRBV19 with TRBJ2-1; D is undetermined. Trimming stripped 10 bases from V and 2 bases from J, with 12 bases between. The germline V gene encodes CDR1 LNHDA and CDR2 SQIVND (reference sequence). This CDR3 has 13 residues. CDR3 DNA: TGTGCCACCTCGGACGGACCCTACAATGAGCAGTTCTTC. Translation gives CATSDGPYNEQFF.

The table lists this clone with a few counts. This chain joins TRBV11-2 and TRBJ2-7; the match to TRBD2 covers 7 bases. The CDR3 length is 15 residues. Germline V gene sequence: CDR1 SGHAT, CDR2 FQNNGV. V dropped 5 bases and J dropped 2; count of bases not matched to a gene: 9. The CDR3 DNA reads TGTGCCAGCAGCCCCCGGGCGGGAGTGACCTACGAGCAGTACTTC. This translates into CASSPRAGVTYEQYF.

The chain carries TRBV15 and TRBJ2-1; the match to TRBD2 covers 14 bases. The CDR3 sequence is 16 residues long. Germline loops: CDR1 LNHNV, CDR2 YYDKDF (reference sequence). Germline trimming cut 1 base from V and 8 bases from J; bases unmatched to any gene: 4. Here the CDR3 reads CATSRGGTSGSHEQFF. CDR3 bases: TGTGCCACCAGCAGAGGGGGGACTAGCGGGAGCCATGAGCAGTTCTTC.

This clone has a single count. CDR3 nucleotide sequence: TGTGCCAGCAGCCCCCTCCAGGGTCGGGGGTCACCCCTCCACTTT. Protein: CASSPLQGRGSPLHF. V is TRBV14 and J is TRBJ1-6; D is perhaps TRBD1 (5 bases). The CDR3 is 15 residues long. Germline values: CDR1 SGHDN, CDR2 FVKESK. V gave up 4 bases and J gave up 10 bases, with 17 bases separating them.

This clone was seen more than once but under ten times. The J gene is TRBJ1-2, the V gene TRBV18; the match to TRBD1 covers 7 bases. CDR1 and CDR2 (germline): KGHSH, LQKENI. Losses at the gene ends were 3 bases for V and 4 bases for J; bases not matched to a gene: 8. The CDR3 has 15 amino acids. In DNA form, the CDR3 reads TGTGCCAGCTCACCTTCGGACAGGAACCCCTATGGCTACACCTTC. As protein: CASSPSDRNPYGYTF.